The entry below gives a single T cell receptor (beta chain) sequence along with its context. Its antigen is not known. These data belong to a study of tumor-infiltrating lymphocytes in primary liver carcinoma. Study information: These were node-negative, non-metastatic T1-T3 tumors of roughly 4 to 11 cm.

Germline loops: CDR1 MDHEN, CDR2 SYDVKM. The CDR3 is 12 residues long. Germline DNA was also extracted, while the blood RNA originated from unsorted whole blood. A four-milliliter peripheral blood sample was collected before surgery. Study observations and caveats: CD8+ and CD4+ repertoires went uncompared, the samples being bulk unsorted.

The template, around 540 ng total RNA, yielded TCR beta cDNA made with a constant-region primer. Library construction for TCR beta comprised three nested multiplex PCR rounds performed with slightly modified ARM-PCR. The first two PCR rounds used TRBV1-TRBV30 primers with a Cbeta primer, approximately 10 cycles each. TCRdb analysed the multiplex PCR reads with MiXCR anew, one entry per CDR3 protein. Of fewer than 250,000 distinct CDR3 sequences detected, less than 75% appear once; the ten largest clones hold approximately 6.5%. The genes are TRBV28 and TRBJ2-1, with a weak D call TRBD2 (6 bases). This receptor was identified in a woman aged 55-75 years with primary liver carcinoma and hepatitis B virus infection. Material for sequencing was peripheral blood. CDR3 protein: CSSCLSGRWLFF. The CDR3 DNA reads TGTTCCTCCTGCCTCTCAGGGAGGTGGCTGTTCTTC. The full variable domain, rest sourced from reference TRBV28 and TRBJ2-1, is DVKVTQSSRYLVKRTGEKVFLECVQDMDHENMFWYRQDPGLGLRLIYFSYDVKMKEKGDIPEGYSVSREKKERFSLILESASTNQTSMYLCSSCLSGRWLFFGPGTRLTVL.